Here is one T cell receptor beta chain with its context. The protocol was immunoSEQ multiplex PCR, while the TCRdb copy is restricted to in-frame clones and leaves out a portion. The sample consists of about 150,000 clones, 80% of them appearing once. Trimming at V came to 7 bases and at J to 7 bases, leaving 9 bases not matched to a gene. CDR1 LNHDA and CDR2 SQIVND come from the germline V gene (reference sequence). This CDR3 spans 15 amino acids. This sample stems from a study of blood T cell repertoires in COVID-19. The sequenced sample was peripheral blood. The sequence derives from a man in his sixties with acute or convalescent COVID-19. The gene calls are TRBV19 and TRBJ1-6; 8 nucleotides match TRBD1. DNA for the CDR3: TGTGCCAGTACTTCAGCCGGGACAGGCAATTCACCCCTCCACTTT. It yields the protein CASTSAGTGNSPLHF. Full variable domain (missing parts from reference TRBV19 and TRBJ1-6): DGGITQSPKYLFRKEGQNVTLSCEQNLNHDAMYWYRQDPGQGLRLIYYSQIVNDFQKGDIAEGYSVSREKKESFPLTVTSAQKNPTAFYLCASTSAGTGNSPLHFGNGTRLTVT.